The clone carrying this TCR beta chain was detected once. These data originate in a study of T cell responses to AZD1222 COVID-19 vaccine. The method was immunoSEQ multiplex PCR; TCRdb's version includes in-frame clones alone and lacks a portion of them. The data hold 100,000 to 150,000 clones, with 75% to 95% observed a single time. The CDR3 consists of 11 residues. Trimming shortened V by 3 bases and J by 8 bases, and 7 bases separated the two germline ends. CDR1 SEHNR and CDR2 FQNEAQ come from the germline V gene (reference sequence). Sequencing used peripheral blood, obtained on day 0 of AZD1222 vaccination. The chain joins TRBV7-9 to TRBJ1-1, with TRBD1 as a possible D gene (5 bases). The source is an adult in good health. CDR3: CASSFRTEAFF. CDR3 coding DNA: TGTGCCAGCAGCTTTAGGACAGAAGCTTTCTTT.